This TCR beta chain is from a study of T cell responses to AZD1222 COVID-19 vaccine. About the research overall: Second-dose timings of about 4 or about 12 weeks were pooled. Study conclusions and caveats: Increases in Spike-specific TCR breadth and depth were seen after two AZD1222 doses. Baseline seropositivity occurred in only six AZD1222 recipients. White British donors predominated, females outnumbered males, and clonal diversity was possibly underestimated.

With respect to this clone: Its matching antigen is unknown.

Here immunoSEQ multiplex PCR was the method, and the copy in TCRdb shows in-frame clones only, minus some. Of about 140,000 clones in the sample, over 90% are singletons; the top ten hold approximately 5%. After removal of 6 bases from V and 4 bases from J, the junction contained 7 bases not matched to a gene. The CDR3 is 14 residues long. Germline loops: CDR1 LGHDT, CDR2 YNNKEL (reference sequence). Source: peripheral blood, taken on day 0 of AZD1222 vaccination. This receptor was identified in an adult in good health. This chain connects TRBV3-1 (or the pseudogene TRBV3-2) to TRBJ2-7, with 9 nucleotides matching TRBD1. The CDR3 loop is CASRPGQGSYEQYF. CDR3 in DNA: TGTGCCAGCAGACCGGGACAGGGAAGTTACGAGCAGTACTTC.